Presented here are 9 T cell receptor beta chains from one specimen sequenced in a study of blood T cell repertoires in COVID-19. Assay used: immunoSEQ multiplex PCR; TCRdb lists only in-frame clones, some missing. The sample holds about 300,000 clones, around 86% seen once. The sample comprised PBMCs or T cells enriched from blood (not recorded which). The receptor set was obtained from a man in his thirties or forties who had recovered from COVID-19.

V usage is TRBV5-8 and J usage is TRBJ2-1; no reliable D call. V dropped 0 bases and J dropped 0 bases, with 10 bases sitting between them. Germline V CDR1 and CDR2: SGHTS, YDEGEE. The CDR3 is made up of 16 amino acids. This CDR3 reads CASSLAISRSYNEQFF. The CDR3 DNA reads as TGTGCCAGCAGCTTGGCAATCAGTCGCTCCTACAATGAGCAGTTCTTC.

V gene TRBV5-1 combines with J gene TRBJ1-6; 7 bases are shared with TRBD1. The CDR3 contains 15 residues. Germline CDR1 SGHRS, CDR2 YFSETQ. V lost 4 bases and J lost 10; bases outside the gene matches: 11. The CDR3 is CASSADPTGPSPLHF. In nucleotides, the CDR3 is TGCGCCAGCAGCGCAGACCCGACAGGGCCATCACCCCTCCACTTT.

This chain connects TRBV28 to TRBJ2-1; D is perhaps TRBD1 (6 bases). Per germline, CDR1 MDHEN and CDR2 SYDVKM. Deletions cut 2 bases from V and 0 bases from J, with 8 bases between. The CDR3 covers 15 residues. The CDR3 is CASSLTGISYNEQFF. The CDR3 DNA sequence: TGTGCCAGCAGTTTAACAGGGATCTCCTACAATGAGCAGTTCTTC.

V and J are TRBV3-1 (or the pseudogene TRBV3-2) and TRBJ2-1; D is perhaps TRBD2 (7 bases). Germline V gives CDR1 LGHDT, CDR2 YNNKEL (reference sequence). Trimming pared 1 base from V and 4 bases from J, leaving 20 bases between. This CDR3 region has 18 residues. The DNA of the CDR3 is TGTGCCAGCAGCCAAGTGGCAGGGAGGGGGGGCGTTTACAATGAGCAGTTCTTC. It yields the protein CASSQVAGRGGVYNEQFF.

The table lists this clone with a count of one. J is TRBJ2-5 and V is TRBV10-1, with a tentative D call TRBD2 (6 bases). Looked up from germline, CDR1 is WNHNN and CDR2 is SYGVQD (reference sequence). The CDR3 sequence is 14 residues long. V lost 6 bases to trimming and J lost 5 bases, with 16 bases between them. DNA of the CDR3: TGCGCCAGCAGAGATTGGGAGGCTCTGGAGACCCAGTACTTC. It specifies CASRDWEALETQYF.

DNA of the CDR3: TGTGCCACCAGCAGAGATGTCCCCGGGAACACTGAAGCTTTCTTT. Its protein product is CATSRDVPGNTEAFF. The chain joins TRBV15 to TRBJ1-1; D call uncertain. This CDR3 is built from 15 residues. Germline V CDR1 and CDR2: LNHNV, YYDKDF (reference sequence). The V gene lost 0 bases and the J gene lost 1 base, with 9 bases spanning the gap.

The chain employs TRBV30 and TRBJ2-1; 8 nucleotides align to TRBD2. Losses at the gene ends were 3 bases for V and 7 bases for J; bases not matched to a gene: 8. Germline-derived CDR1 and CDR2 are GTSNPN and SVGIG (reference sequence). This CDR3 has 14 residues. The CDR3 loop is CAWRAAGGRNEQFF. The CDR3, as DNA: TGTGCCTGGAGGGCCGCGGGGGGTAGGAATGAGCAGTTCTTC.

The table lists this clone with a count of one. The chain has TRBV15 and TRBJ1-4; D uncertain. CDR1 and CDR2 from the germline V gene are LNHNV and YYDKDF (reference sequence). The germline V and J ends were trimmed by 8 bases and 5 bases, with 6 bases remaining between them. This CDR3 has 11 residues. The CDR3 DNA is TGTGCCACCGCCCAGAATGAAAAACTGTTTTTT. This gives the protein CATAQNEKLFF. Complete variable domain (other parts from reference TRBV15 and TRBJ1-4): DAMVIQNPRYQVTQFGKPVTLSCSQTLNHNVMYWYQQKSSQAPKLLFHYYDKDFNNEADTPDNFQSRRPNTSFCFLDIRSPGLGDTAMYLCATAQNEKLFFGSGTQLSVL.

This sequence joins TRBV30 and TRBJ1-5; a weak D match, TRBD1 (5 bases). V gave up 1 base and J gave up 4 bases, with 8 bases separating them. This CDR3 comprises 13 residues. Germline V gene sequence: CDR1 GTSNPN, CDR2 SVGIG (reference sequence). The chain's CDR3 is CAWSADRNQPQHF. As DNA, the CDR3 is TGTGCCTGGAGTGCCGACAGAAATCAGCCCCAGCATTTT.